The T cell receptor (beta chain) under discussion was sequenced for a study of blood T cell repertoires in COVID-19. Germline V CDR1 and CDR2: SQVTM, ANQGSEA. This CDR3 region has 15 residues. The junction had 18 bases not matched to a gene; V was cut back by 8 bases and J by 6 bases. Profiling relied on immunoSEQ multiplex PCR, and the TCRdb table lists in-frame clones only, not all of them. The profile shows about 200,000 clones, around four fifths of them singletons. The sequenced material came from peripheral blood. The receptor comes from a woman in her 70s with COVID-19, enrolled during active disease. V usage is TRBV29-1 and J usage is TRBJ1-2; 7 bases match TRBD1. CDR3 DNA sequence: TGCAGCTTTTCCACTGACAGGGTGGATAGAGATGGCTACACCTTC. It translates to CSFSTDRVDRDGYTF.